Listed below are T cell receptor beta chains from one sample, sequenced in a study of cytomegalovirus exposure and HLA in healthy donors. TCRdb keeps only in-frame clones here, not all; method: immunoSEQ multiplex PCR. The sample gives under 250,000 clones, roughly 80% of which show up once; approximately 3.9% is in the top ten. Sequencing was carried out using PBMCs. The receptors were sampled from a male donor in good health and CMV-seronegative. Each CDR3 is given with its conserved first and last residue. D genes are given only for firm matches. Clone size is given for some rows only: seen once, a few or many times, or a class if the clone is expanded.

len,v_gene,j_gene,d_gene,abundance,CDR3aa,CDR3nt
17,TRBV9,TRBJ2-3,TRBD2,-,CASSPGTSGRVTDTQYF,TGTGCCAGCAGCCCCGGGACTAGCGGGAGGGTCACAGATACGCAGTATTTT
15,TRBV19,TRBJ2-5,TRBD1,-,CASSIRGQGKETQYF,TGTGCCAGTAGTATAAGGGGACAGGGTAAAGAGACCCAGTACTTC
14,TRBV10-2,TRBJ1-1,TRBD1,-,CASSEGTGWTEAFF,TGCGCCAGCAGTGAGGGGACAGGGTGGACTGAAGCTTTCTTT
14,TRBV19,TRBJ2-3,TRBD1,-,CASRLNRGQDTQYF,TGTGCCAGTAGGTTAAACAGGGGACAAGATACGCAGTATTTT
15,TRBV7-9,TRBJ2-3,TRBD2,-,CASSSLAGSTDTQYF,TGTGCCAGCAGCTCCTTAGCGGGGAGCACAGATACGCAGTATTTT
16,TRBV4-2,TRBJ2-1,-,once,CASSQGFSSDYNEQFF,TGTGCCAGCAGCCAAGGGTTTTCTAGCGACTACAATGAGCAGTTCTTC
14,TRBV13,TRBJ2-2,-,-,CASSFYQNTGELFF,TGTGCCAGCAGCTTCTATCAGAACACCGGGGAGCTGTTTTTT
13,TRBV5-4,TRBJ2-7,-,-,CASSLYRVSEQYF,TGTGCCAGCAGCTTGTACAGGGTAAGCGAGCAGTACTTC
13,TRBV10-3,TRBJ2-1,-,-,CAIGLESYNEQFF,TGTGCCATTGGACTGGAATCCTACAATGAGCAGTTCTTC
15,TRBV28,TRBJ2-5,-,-,CASSSSGAEQETQYF,TGTGCCAGCAGCTCCTCAGGGGCAGAACAAGAGACCCAGTACTTC
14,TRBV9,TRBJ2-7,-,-,CASSVVPARGEQYF,TGTGCCAGCAGCGTAGTCCCAGCACGGGGCGAGCAGTACTTC
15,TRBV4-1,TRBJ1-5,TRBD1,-,CASSQGDSLNQPQHF,TGCGCCAGCAGCCAAGGGGACAGCCTCAATCAGCCCCAGCATTTT
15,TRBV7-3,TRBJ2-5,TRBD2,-,CASSPTGASGETQYF,TGTGCCAGCAGCCCCACAGGCGCTAGCGGGGAGACCCAGTACTTC
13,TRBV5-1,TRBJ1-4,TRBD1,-,CASQEGANEKLFF,TGCGCCAGCCAGGAGGGGGCGAATGAAAAACTGTTTTTT
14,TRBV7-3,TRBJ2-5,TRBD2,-,CASSSRGDSETQYF,TGTGCCAGCAGCTCTCGGGGGGATTCAGAGACCCAGTACTTC
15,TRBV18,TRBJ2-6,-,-,CASSPPGAGANVLTF,TGTGCCAGCTCACCACCAGGGGCTGGGGCCAACGTCCTGACTTTC
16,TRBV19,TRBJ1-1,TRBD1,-,CASSTTGTGGRTEAFF,TGTGCCAGTAGTACAACCGGGACAGGGGGTCGCACTGAAGCTTTCTTT
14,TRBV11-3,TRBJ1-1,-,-,CASSLGRQNTEAFF,TGTGCCAGCAGCTTAGGCAGGCAGAACACTGAAGCTTTCTTT
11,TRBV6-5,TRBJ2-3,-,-,CASLGQDTQYF,TGTGCCAGCTTGGGGCAGGATACGCAGTATTTT
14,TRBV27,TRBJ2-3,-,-,CASSPVGGTDTQYF,TGTGCCAGCAGTCCGGTAGGGGGCACAGATACGCAGTATTTT
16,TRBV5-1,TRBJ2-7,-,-,CASSLLLGTASYEQYF,TGCGCCAGCAGCCTCCTTTTAGGGACTGCCTCCTACGAGCAGTACTTC
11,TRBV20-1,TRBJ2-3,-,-,CSARETDTQYF,TGCAGTGCTCGGGAAACAGATACGCAGTATTTT
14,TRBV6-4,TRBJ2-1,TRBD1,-,CASRNRDSHNEQFF,TGTGCCAGCAGGAACCGGGACAGCCATAATGAGCAGTTCTTC
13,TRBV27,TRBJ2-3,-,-,CASSLLAGDTQYF,TGTGCCAGCAGCTTATTGGCGGGAGATACGCAGTATTTT
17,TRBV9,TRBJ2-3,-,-,CASSAMTGRGPLNTQYF,TGTGCCAGCAGCGCCATGACAGGCCGTGGGCCGTTGAATACGCAGTATTTT
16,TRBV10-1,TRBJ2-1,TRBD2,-,CASSPLGAGAPNEQFF,TGCGCCAGCAGCCCCCTCGGAGCGGGAGCCCCCAATGAGCAGTTCTTC
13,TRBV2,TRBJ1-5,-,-,CASSVTGNQPQHF,TGTGCCAGCAGTGTGACAGGTAATCAGCCCCAGCATTTT
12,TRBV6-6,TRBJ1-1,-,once,CASSASRTEAFF,TGTGCCAGCAGTGCGTCCCGTACTGAAGCTTTCTTT
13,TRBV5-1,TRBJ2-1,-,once,CASSPGLLNEQFF,TGCGCCAGCAGCCCGGGACTTCTAAATGAGCAGTTCTTC
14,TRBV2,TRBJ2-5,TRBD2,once,CASSGLAGEETQYF,TGTGCCAGCAGTGGACTAGCGGGGGAAGAGACCCAGTACTTC
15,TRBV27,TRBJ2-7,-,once,CASSFSLGNQGEQYF,TGTGCCAGCAGTTTCTCATTGGGGAATCAGGGCGAGCAGTACTTC
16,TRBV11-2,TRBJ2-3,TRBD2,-,CASSPGLAGVADTQYF,TGTGCCAGCAGCCCGGGACTAGCGGGAGTTGCAGATACGCAGTATTTT
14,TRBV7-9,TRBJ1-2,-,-,CASSDAGYRGGYTF,TGTGCCAGCAGCGACGCCGGATATCGGGGTGGCTACACCTTC
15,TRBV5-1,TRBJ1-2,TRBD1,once,CASSGRDRGDYGYTF,TGCGCCAGCAGCGGCCGGGACAGGGGCGACTATGGCTACACCTTC
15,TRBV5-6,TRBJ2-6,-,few,CASSPAPGGANVLTF,TGTGCCAGCAGCCCCGCCCCGGGGGGGGCCAACGTCCTGACTTTC
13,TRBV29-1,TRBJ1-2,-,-,CSVAAGAGNGYTF,-
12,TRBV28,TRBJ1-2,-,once,CASSPQGYGYTF,TGTGCCAGCAGTCCCCAGGGTTATGGCTACACCTTC
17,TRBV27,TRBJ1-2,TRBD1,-,CASSSLLTGWDPYGYTF,TGTGCCAGCAGTTCCCTTCTGACAGGGTGGGATCCCTATGGCTACACCTTC
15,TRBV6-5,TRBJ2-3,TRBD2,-,CASSYRSGTTDTQYF,TGTGCCAGCAGTTATCGAAGCGGGACCACAGATACGCAGTATTTT
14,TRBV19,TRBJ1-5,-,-,CASSYDSTNQPQHF,TGTGCCAGTAGTTACGACAGTACCAATCAGCCCCAGCATTTT
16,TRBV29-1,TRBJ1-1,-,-,CSVDEGDPGTNTEAFF,TGCAGCGTTGATGAGGGGGACCCTGGTACGAACACTGAAGCTTTCTTT
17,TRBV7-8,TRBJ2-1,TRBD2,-,CASSSRGSGRFRNEQFF,TGTGCCAGCAGCTCTAGGGGCAGCGGGAGGTTTCGGAATGAGCAGTTCTTC
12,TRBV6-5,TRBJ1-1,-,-,CASSYTGTEAFF,TGTGCCAGCAGTTACACCGGGACAGAAGCTTTCTTT
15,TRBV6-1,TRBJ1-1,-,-,CASSSRSGKDTEAFF,TGTGCCAGCAGTTCACGATCGGGGAAGGACACTGAAGCTTTCTTT
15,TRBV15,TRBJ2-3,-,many,CATSRGNEATDTQYF,TGTGCCACCAGCAGAGGGAATGAGGCGACAGATACGCAGTATTTT
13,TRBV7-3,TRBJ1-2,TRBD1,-,CASSSGQGYGYTF,TGTGCCAGCAGCTCGGGACAGGGCTATGGCTACACCTTC
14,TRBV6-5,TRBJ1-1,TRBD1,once,CASSYEQGRAEAFF,TGTGCCAGCAGTTACGAACAGGGGCGGGCTGAAGCTTTCTTT
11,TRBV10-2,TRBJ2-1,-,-,CATSLVNEQFF,TGCGCCACCTCCCTAGTCAATGAGCAGTTCTTC
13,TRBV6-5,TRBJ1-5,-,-,CASSYRGYQPQHF,TGTGCCAGCAGTTACCGAGGTTATCAGCCCCAGCATTTT
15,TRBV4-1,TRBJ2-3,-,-,CASSQTGLSTDTQYF,TGCGCCAGCAGCCAAACAGGGCTCAGCACAGATACGCAGTATTTT
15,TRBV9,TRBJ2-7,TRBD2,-,CASSAASGRLYEQYF,TGTGCCAGCAGCGCCGCTAGCGGGAGGTTGTACGAGCAGTACTTC
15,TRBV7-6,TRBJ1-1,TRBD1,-,CASSLAGTDLSEAFF,TGTGCCAGCAGCTTAGCGGGGACAGACCTCTCTGAAGCTTTCTTT
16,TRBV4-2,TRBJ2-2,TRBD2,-,CASSQGVLAGAGELFF,TGTGCCAGCAGCCAGGGGGTGCTAGCGGGAGCCGGGGAGCTGTTTTTT